Presented here are 26 T cell receptor beta chains from one specimen sequenced in a study of cytomegalovirus exposure and HLA in healthy donors. Sequenced by immunoSEQ multiplex PCR; TCRdb stores in-frame clones only, minus some. This sample carries under 150,000 clones, roughly 88% of them seen once, and the ten largest clones take approximately 8.5%. What was sequenced was PBMCs. These TCRs come from a young woman in good health and CMV-seropositive.

This clone showed up just once. The V gene is TRBV2, the J gene TRBJ1-1; D is unresolved. CDR1 and CDR2 (germline): SNHLY, FYNNEI. V was pared by 7 bases and J by 5 bases, with 20 bases between. This CDR3 comprises 15 residues. In DNA form, the CDR3 reads TGTGCCAGCAAGGTCATGGAGGCAGGAGGGACTGAAGCTTTCTTT. It specifies CASKVMEAGGTEAFF.

The V and J genes are TRBV6-1 and TRBJ1-6; the match to TRBD1 covers 8 bases. This CDR3 region has 13 residues. Trimming at V came to 8 bases and at J to 7 bases, leaving 4 bases not matched to a gene. From germline, CDR1 is MNHNS and CDR2 SASEGT. This chain's CDR3 is CASGWTGNSPLHF. The CDR3 DNA reads TGTGCCAGCGGTTGGACAGGGAATTCACCCCTCCACTTT.

The gene calls are TRBV30 and TRBJ1-3, with unresolved D. Germline CDR1 GTSNPN, CDR2 SVGIG (reference sequence). Trimming took off 3 bases at V and 4 bases at J, with 10 bases between the two ends. CDR3 length equals 13 residues. CDR3 coding DNA: TGTGCCTGGAGGAATTCGGGAGGAAACACCATATATTTT. Protein sequence: CAWRNSGGNTIYF.

The chain couples TRBV7-9 to TRBJ1-4; the D is unclear. Germline V gene sequence: CDR1 SEHNR, CDR2 FQNEAQ (reference sequence). Trimming cost V 4 bases and J 0 bases, with 12 bases left between them. This CDR3 has 16 amino acids. CDR3 sequence: CASSSPDAATNEKLFF. For the CDR3, the DNA is TGTGCCAGCAGCTCACCCGACGCGGCAACTAATGAAAAACTGTTTTTT. Filled out from reference TRBV7-9 and TRBJ1-4, the complete variable domain reads DTGVSQNPRHKITKRGQNVTFRCDPISEHNRLYWYRQTLGQGPEFLTYFQNEAQLEKSRLLSDRFSAERPKGSFSTLEIQRTEQGDSAMYLCASSSPDAATNEKLFFGSGTQLSVL.

The V call is TRBV7-6, the J call TRBJ1-4, with D perhaps matching TRBD1 (5 bases). This CDR3 is built from 15 residues. Germline loops: CDR1 SGHVS, CDR2 FNYEAQ. V dropped 5 bases and J dropped 3 bases, with 13 bases sitting between them. CDR3 nucleotides: TGTGCCAGCAGCCTTGGGGCGGCCCCTAATGAAAAACTGTTTTTT. It is translated as CASSLGAAPNEKLFF. The complete variable domain, with remaining parts taken from reference TRBV7-6 and TRBJ1-4, reads GAGVSQSPRYKVTKRGQDVALRCDPISGHVSLYWYRQALGQGPEFLTYFNYEAQQDKSGLPNDRFSAERPEGSISTLTIQRTEQRDSAMYRCASSLGAAPNEKLFFGSGTQLSVL.

The CDR3 loop is CASSQLGTSGGYTDTQYF. The CDR3 region has the DNA TGCGCCAGCAGCCAATTGGGGACTAGCGGGGGCTACACAGATACGCAGTATTTT. V gene TRBV4-3 combines with J gene TRBJ2-3, with 14 bases aligning to TRBD2. Per germline, CDR1 LGHNA and CDR2 YSLEER. J was trimmed by 2 bases and V by 2 bases; bases with no gene match: 6. The CDR3 loop spans 18 amino acids.

V gene TRBV5-4 combines with J gene TRBJ2-1, with TRBD2 matching over 10 bases. The CDR3 totals 16 residues. V shed 5 bases, J shed 9 bases, and the junction held 14 bases outside the gene matches. Germline assignment: CDR1 SGHNT and CDR2 YYREEE (reference sequence). CDR3: CASRLNPSGRGGEQFF. The CDR3 coding sequence is TGTGCCAGCAGACTCAACCCTAGCGGGAGAGGAGGTGAGCAGTTCTTC.

The CDR3 region has the DNA TGTGCCAGCAGCTTAGGACTAGCGGTTTCCTACAATGAGCAGTTCTTC. It yields the protein CASSLGLAVSYNEQFF. The chain carries TRBV7-2 and TRBJ2-1; 9 bases are shared with TRBD2. Trimming took 1 base from V and 1 from J; bases not matched to a gene: 2. Germline V lookup: CDR1 SGHTA, CDR2 FQGNSA. The CDR3 has 16 residues. The whole variable domain, filled in from reference TRBV7-2 and TRBJ2-1, reads GAGVSQSPSNKVTEKGKDVELRCDPISGHTALYWYRQSLGQGLEFLIYFQGNSAPDKSGLPSDRFSAERTGGSVSTLTIQRTQQEDSAVYLCASSLGLAVSYNEQFFGPGTRLTVL.

V gene TRBV6-1 combines with J gene TRBJ1-1; D is possibly TRBD1 (5 bases). Germline values: CDR1 MNHNS, CDR2 SASEGT. There are 12 residues in the CDR3. Deletions cut 9 bases from V and 3 bases from J, with 11 bases between. CDR3 sequence: CASMDTYTEAFF. CDR3 DNA sequence: TGTGCCAGTATGGACACATACACTGAAGCTTTCTTT.

This clone was counted at least ten times. The genes are TRBV10-3 and TRBJ1-5, with unresolved D. The CDR3 consists of 15 residues. The V gene lost 6 bases and the J gene lost 6 bases, with 18 bases spanning the gap. CDR1 and CDR2 from the germline V gene are ENHRY and SYGVKD. The CDR3 loop reads CAIRSGLESSQPQHF. DNA for the CDR3: TGTGCCATCAGATCCGGGTTGGAGTCGAGTCAGCCCCAGCATTTT.

As regards this clone: An end of the junction differs from the germline gene, which may be a read error. This rearrangement joins TRBV11-2 to TRBJ2-3; maybe TRBD2 (5 bases). The V gene's germline CDR1 is SGHAT and CDR2 FQNNGV. This CDR3 has 15 residues. CDR3 nucleotides: TGTGCCAGCCGCTTTGCGGGCCAAAGCACAGATACGCAGTATTTT. This sequence encodes CASRFAGQSTDTQYF.

This chain connects TRBV9 to TRBJ1-4; a possible D gene is TRBD1 (5 bases). With 1 base removed from V and 0 bases from J, the gap between germline ends came to 7 bases. Germline V gene data show CDR1 as SGDLS and CDR2 as YYNGEE. This CDR3 region has 15 residues. CDR3 in DNA: TGTGCCAGCAGCGTATGGGGCGCAACTAATGAAAAACTGTTTTTT. Amino acid sequence: CASSVWGATNEKLFF.

This chain joins TRBV7-9 and TRBJ1-2, with 10 positions matching TRBD1. Germline V gives CDR1 SEHNR, CDR2 FQNEAQ (reference sequence). With 0 bases clipped from V and 5 bases from J, the junction kept 6 bases outside the gene matches. The CDR3 contains 16 residues. CDR3 loop: CASSLAGQGRLYGYTF. CDR3 DNA: TGTGCCAGCAGCTTAGCGGGACAGGGGCGCCTGTATGGCTACACCTTC.

This clone was observed a single time. The rearrangement uses TRBV7-6 and TRBJ2-5; D call uncertain. Germline values: CDR1 SGHVS, CDR2 FNYEAQ. This CDR3 spans 12 amino acids. V was shortened by 2 bases and J by 3 bases, with 4 bases between the two germline ends. The CDR3 loop is CASSLYKETQYF. Written as DNA, the CDR3 is TGTGCCAGCAGCTTATATAAAGAGACCCAGTACTTC.

CDR3 DNA sequence: TGTGCCAGCACCCTGGGGGGGTCCCCATACTACGAGCAGTACTTC. Its translation is CASTLGGSPYYEQYF. V gene TRBV2 combines with J gene TRBJ2-7, with 7 bases matching TRBD2. Germline V CDR1 and CDR2: SNHLY, FYNNEI. Unmatched junction bases numbered 12, after V lost 7 bases and J lost 3 bases. The CDR3 sequence is 15 residues long.

This clone was seen once. The V call is TRBV4-1, the J call TRBJ2-7, with TRBD2 matching over 7 bases. The CDR3 runs to 17 residues. V shed 0 bases, J shed 4 bases, and the junction held 12 bases outside the gene matches. Germline values: CDR1 MGHRA, CDR2 YSYEKL. This CDR3 reads CASSQDSSLASYYEQYF. The CDR3 DNA follows: TGCGCCAGCAGCCAAGATTCGTCACTAGCGAGCTATTACGAGCAGTACTTC.

Worth noting for this clone: Relative to the germline gene, one junction end is altered; a read error may explain this. The chain employs TRBV7-7 and TRBJ2-3; 8 bases fit TRBD1. Germline loops: CDR1 SSHAT, CDR2 FNYEAQ (reference sequence). The CDR3 loop spans 17 amino acids. The CDR3 reads CASSLGQGSLSTDTQYF. Written as DNA, the CDR3 is TGTGCTAGCAGCTTAGGACAGGGATCCTTAAGCACAGATACGCAGTATTTT.

The sample holds one count of this clone. The chain links TRBV4-2 to TRBJ1-5; D is perhaps TRBD1 (5 bases). This CDR3 is built from 13 residues. V lost 0 bases and J lost 7, with 7 bases in between. The germline gives CDR1 LGHNA, CDR2 YNFKEQ. The chain's CDR3 is CASSQERGQPQHF. The CDR3, as DNA: TGTGCCAGCAGCCAAGAGCGGGGCCAGCCCCAGCATTTT.

The chain carries TRBV6-1 and TRBJ2-7, with 9 bases that match TRBD2. The CDR3 is made up of 14 amino acids. The V gene end was trimmed by 5 bases and the J gene end by 0 bases; junction bases not matched to a gene: 2. The germline V gene encodes CDR1 MNHNS and CDR2 SASEGT. The chain's CDR3 is CASSYSGSSYEQYF. CDR3 DNA: TGTGCCAGCAGTTATAGCGGGAGCTCCTACGAGCAGTACTTC.

The chain uses TRBV29-1 and TRBJ2-2; 12 nucleotides line up with TRBD2. Germline trimming cut 3 bases from V and 3 bases from J; bases unmatched to any gene: 8. Germline CDR1 and CDR2: SQVTM and ANQGSEA. This CDR3 is built from 17 residues. CDR3 nucleotide sequence: TGCAGCGTTGAGAGTCTAGCGGGAGGGAGGGACACCGGGGAGCTGTTTTTT. Protein sequence: CSVESLAGGRDTGELFF.

In its sample, this clone was seen once. The rearrangement uses TRBV28 and TRBJ2-5; 8 bases line up with TRBD1. V was clipped by 5 bases and J by 4 bases; unmatched bases: 9. There are 15 residues in the CDR3. Germline CDR1 and CDR2: MDHEN and SYDVKM. Here the CDR3 reads CASSKDREVTETQYF. In nucleotides, the CDR3 is TGTGCCAGCAGTAAGGACAGGGAGGTCACAGAGACCCAGTACTTC.

The chain links TRBV5-1 to TRBJ2-5, with TRBD2 matching over 7 bases. V shed 0 bases, J shed 2 bases, and the junction held 7 bases outside the gene matches. Germline V gives CDR1 SGHRS, CDR2 YFSETQ. The CDR3 has 16 residues. CDR3 nucleotide sequence: TGCGCCAGCAGCTTGGGTTTCGCGGGAGAACAAGAGACCCAGTACTTC. Protein: CASSLGFAGEQETQYF.

The chain is built from TRBV9 and TRBJ2-3, with D perhaps matching TRBD1 (5 bases). Trimming removed 0 bases at V and 0 bases at J, with 14 bases between. This CDR3 region has 17 residues. The germline gives CDR1 SGDLS, CDR2 YYNGEE. The CDR3 DNA reads TGTGCCAGCAGCGTAGACTGGACCAGGGTTAGCACAGATACGCAGTATTTT. Its protein is CASSVDWTRVSTDTQYF.

V and J are TRBV15 and TRBJ2-7; D not certain. V lost 5 bases to trimming and J lost 1 base, with 9 bases between them. Germline V CDR1 and CDR2: LNHNV, YYDKDF (reference sequence). The CDR3 has 13 residues. The CDR3 DNA reads as TGTGCCACCAGCCTTGGGCCATCCTACGAGCAGTACTTC. It translates to CATSLGPSYEQYF.

The chain links TRBV4-1 to TRBJ2-1, with 8 bases identical to TRBD2. This CDR3 region has 16 residues. Trimming took 1 base from V and 8 from J; bases not matched to a gene: 10. CDR1 is MGHRA, CDR2 YSYEKL, per germline. The CDR3 DNA follows: TGCGCCAGCAGCCAAGGAAGGACTAGCTCGGCCGATGAGCAGTTCTTC. Its translation is CASSQGRTSSADEQFF.

The chain combines TRBV29-1 with TRBJ2-7, with D maybe TRBD1 (5 bases). The germline V gene has CDR1 SQVTM and CDR2 ANQGSEA. V gave up 6 bases and J gave up 0 bases, with 15 bases separating them. The CDR3 loop spans 14 amino acids. The CDR3 loop is CSVKQVMSSYEQYF. In DNA form, the CDR3 reads TGCAGCGTGAAACAGGTTATGAGCTCCTACGAGCAGTACTTC.